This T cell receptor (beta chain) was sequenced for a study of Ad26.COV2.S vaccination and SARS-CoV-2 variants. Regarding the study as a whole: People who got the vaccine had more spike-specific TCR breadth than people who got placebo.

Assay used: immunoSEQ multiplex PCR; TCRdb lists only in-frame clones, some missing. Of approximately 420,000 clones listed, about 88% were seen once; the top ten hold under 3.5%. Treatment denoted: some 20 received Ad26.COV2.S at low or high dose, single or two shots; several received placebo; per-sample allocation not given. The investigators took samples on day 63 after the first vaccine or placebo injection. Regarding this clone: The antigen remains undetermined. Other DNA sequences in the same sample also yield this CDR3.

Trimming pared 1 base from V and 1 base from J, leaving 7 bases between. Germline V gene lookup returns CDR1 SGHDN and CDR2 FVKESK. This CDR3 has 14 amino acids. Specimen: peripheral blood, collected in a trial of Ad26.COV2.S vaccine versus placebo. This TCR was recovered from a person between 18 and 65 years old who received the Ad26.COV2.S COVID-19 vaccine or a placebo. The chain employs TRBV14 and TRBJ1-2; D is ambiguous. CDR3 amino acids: CASSQGRHNYGYTF. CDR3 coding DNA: TGTGCCAGCAGCCAAGGACGGCATAACTATGGCTACACCTTC.